Listed below are T cell receptor beta chains from one sample, sequenced in a study of blood T cell repertoires in COVID-19. Method: immunoSEQ multiplex PCR; TCRdb's copy keeps in-frame clones and lacks some. The sample has about 70,000 clones; over 65% are singletons. Sequences were obtained from peripheral blood. The receptors originated from a woman between 70 and 85 years old with acute or convalescent COVID-19. The conserved cysteine and the conserved F or W are not part of the CDR3 here. Some rows have no size entry. The others give once, few or many, or a class for an expanded clone.

NA	TRBV7-2	TRBJ1-4	ASSPTGGFSEKLF
NA	TRBV5-1	TRBJ2-7	ASSFRTGKNVEQY
NA	TRBV19	TRBJ2-7	ASSERSSYEQY
few	TRBV28	TRBJ1-2	ASIGSLANYGYT
once	TRBV2	TRBJ1-2	ASRLMGADYGYT
many	TRBV7-9	TRBJ1-4	ASSPGTGGSSNEKLF
NA	TRBV28	TRBJ1-4	ASKAAGPATNEKLF
NA	TRBV5-1	TRBJ1-2	ASSPVSHSSYGYT
NA	TRBV5-1	TRBJ1-5	ASSLAGDQPQH
NA	TRBV5-5	TRBJ2-1	ASSLDRSSYNEQF
NA	TRBV11-2	TRBJ1-1	ASSLGRQGSTEAF
NA	TRBV27	TRBJ2-1	ASSLSGPRAQGIL
NA	TRBV9	TRBJ2-5	ASSATSGTLETQY
NA	TRBV6-1	TRBJ1-2	ASSDQGAGYGYT
NA	TRBV10-2	TRBJ1-5	ASDSGINQPQH
NA	TRBV3-1/TRBV3-2	TRBJ2-1	ASSQDLASNEQF
NA	TRBV7-2	TRBJ2-2	ASSPIGVTGELF
NA	TRBV28	TRBJ1-2	ASSDGGAGGNYGYT
NA	TRBV2	TRBJ2-5	ASKRTSEETQY
NA	TRBV18	TRBJ2-1	ASSAGQGYGGNEQF
NA	TRBV7-2	TRBJ1-1	ASSLGVLGRGPMGTEAF